One T cell receptor (beta chain) is described in this entry. Its antigen is not known. Researchers ran the PCR with 60 Vbeta and 13 Jbeta primers. The protocol was immunoSEQ multiplex PCR, while the TCRdb copy is restricted to in-frame clones and leaves out a portion. The repertoire holds 85,000 to 130,000 clones, about 75% seen once, with around 2.5% in the top ten. The V end was cut by 4 bases, the J end by 1 base, with 10 bases between. The CDR3 is made up of 15 amino acids. Germline values: CDR1 KGHSH, CDR2 LQKENI. This sample was taken from a study of cytomegalovirus exposure and HLA in healthy donors. Study-level points and caveats: HLA alleles showed associations with roughly 17,000 TCR beta sequences in a later analysis, at a 0.05 false discovery rate. The presence/absence work took it that sequencing depth was about the same across donors. It was confirmed in vitro that three of the CMV-associated chains were specific for CMV antigens.

The TCR originated in a man in his forties in good health and CMV-seronegative. The chain recombines TRBV18 with TRBJ2-2, with D possibly being TRBD1 (6 bases). Sequences were obtained from PBMCs. CDR3 loop: CASSLRQENTGELFF. The DNA of the CDR3 is TGTGCCAGCTCACTTCGACAGGAGAACACCGGGGAGCTGTTTTTT.